These 23 T cell receptor beta chains share one sample of origin, sequenced in a study of shared clonotypes between healthy human individuals. The table came from immunoSEQ multiplex PCR; TCRdb's copy has only in-frame clones and leaves some out. The sample contains more than 900,000 clones, 75% to 85% of which appear only once. Specimen: memory CD4+ T cells from PBMCs. Subset noted: CD45RA-negative fraction. These TCRs come from a man aged 18 to 30 in good health. Some clones in this sample may be carry-over from other donors' samples.

Of note for this clone: This same CDR3 is encoded by further DNA sequences in the sample. CDR3: CASSPGTGTYEQYF. The CDR3 DNA sequence: TGTGCCAGCTCACCGGGGACAGGGACGTACGAGCAGTACTTC. The V gene is TRBV18, the J gene TRBJ2-7; 9 bases align to TRBD1. The V gene end was trimmed by 3 bases and the J gene end by 4 bases; junction bases not matched to a gene: 4. Germline V gene lookup returns CDR1 KGHSH and CDR2 LQKENI. The CDR3 totals 14 residues.

This clone was seen only once. The V call is TRBV4-2, the J call TRBJ2-1; the match to TRBD2 covers 9 bases. Germline-derived CDR1 and CDR2 are LGHNA and YNFKEQ. Trimming took 4 bases from V and 4 from J; bases not matched to a gene: 8. The CDR3 consists of 16 residues. CDR3 DNA sequence: TGTGCCAGCAGCCTAAATAGCGGGAGTCGGTACAATGAGCAGTTCTTC. Its protein is CASSLNSGSRYNEQFF.

A note on this clone: This sample also contains other DNA sequences that code for the same CDR3. The genes are TRBV5-4 and TRBJ1-5; D is undetermined. The germline V gene encodes CDR1 SGHNT and CDR2 YYREEE (reference sequence). CDR3 length equals 13 residues. Trimming left V 0 bases short and J 1 base short, with 2 bases between. In DNA form, the CDR3 reads TGTGCCAGCAGCTTGGACAGCAATCAGCCCCAGCATTTT. Its protein is CASSLDSNQPQHF.

The chain links TRBV5-1 to TRBJ2-7, with 8 bases aligning to TRBD1. The CDR3 length is 16 residues. The junction had 11 bases not matched to a gene; V was cut back by 4 bases and J by 2 bases. Germline CDR1 SGHRS, CDR2 YFSETQ. The CDR3 DNA follows: TGCGCCAGCAGCCCCAACGCCGGGACAGGCGCCTACGAGCAGTACTTC. The encoded protein is CASSPNAGTGAYEQYF.

For the CDR3, the DNA is TGTGCCAGCCCCTCTACCCCACTAGCGGGAGGTGATACGCAGTATTTT. Translation gives CASPSTPLAGGDTQYF. This chain connects TRBV5-8 to TRBJ2-3; 12 positions match TRBD2. Losses at the gene ends were 7 bases for V and 6 bases for J; bases not matched to a gene: 12. Germline loops: CDR1 SGHTS, CDR2 YDEGEE. The CDR3 sequence is 16 residues long.

The CDR3 sequence: CSVDGRGGANNEKLFF. The CDR3 DNA reads TGCAGCGTTGACGGTCGTGGGGGCGCCAATAATGAAAAACTGTTTTTT. The chain employs TRBV29-1 and TRBJ1-4; a possible D gene is TRBD1 (6 bases). This CDR3 region has 16 residues. Per the germline V gene, CDR1 is SQVTM and CDR2 is ANQGSEA. V shed 3 bases and J shed 4 bases, with 18 bases lying between them.

This chain joins TRBV14 and TRBJ2-3, with TRBD2 as a possible D gene (6 bases). The CDR3 contains 16 residues. CDR1 is SGHDN, CDR2 FVKESK, per germline. The V gene lost 0 bases and the J gene lost 4 bases, with 14 bases spanning the gap. Here the CDR3 DNA reads TGTGCCAGCAGCCAAGAAGATCGGGAGAGGTCAGATACGCAGTATTTT. Translation gives CASSQEDRERSDTQYF.

The V call is TRBV27, the J call TRBJ1-5, with a tentative D call TRBD1 (6 bases). The length of the CDR3 is 15 residues. Germline CDR1 and CDR2: MNHEY and SMNVEV (reference sequence). With 8 bases removed from V and 7 bases from J, the gap between germline ends came to 21 bases. The CDR3 is CASSRWGGAGQPQHF. As DNA, the CDR3 is TGTGCCAGCTCCCGATGGGGGGGGGCCGGGCAGCCCCAGCATTTT.

This clone came up a few times. The chain combines TRBV2 with TRBJ1-1; weak D call: TRBD1 (6 bases). V shed 4 bases and J shed 2 bases, with 8 bases lying between them. CDR3 length: 13 amino acids. CDR1 SNHLY and CDR2 FYNNEI come from the germline V gene. The CDR3 reads CASSGDINTEAFF. CDR3 sequence (DNA): TGTGCCAGCAGTGGGGACATAAACACTGAAGCTTTCTTT.

This clone was detected ten times or more. V is TRBV7-3 and J is TRBJ2-3, with D possibly TRBD2 on 5 matching bases. Trimming cost V 2 bases and J 0 bases, with 9 bases left between them. The germline V gene has CDR1 SGHTA and CDR2 FQGTGA. This CDR3 has 15 residues. The CDR3: CASSLAGSSTDTQYF. The CDR3, as DNA: TGTGCCAGCAGCTTAGCGGGCTCTAGCACAGATACGCAGTATTTT.

This clone was detected once. The V and J genes are TRBV5-4 and TRBJ1-3; 7 bases are shared with TRBD1. There are 16 residues in the CDR3. Losses at the gene ends were 4 bases for V and 0 bases for J; bases not matched to a gene: 7. Germline-derived CDR1 and CDR2 are SGHNT and YYREEE (reference sequence). The CDR3 DNA sequence: TGTGCCAGCAGCCCAGGGACAGCAGCCTCTGGAAACACCATATATTTT. Encoded protein: CASSPGTAASGNTIYF.

This chain links TRBV5-1 with TRBJ2-7; a possible D gene is TRBD2 (5 bases). CDR1 is SGHRS and CDR2 is YFSETQ in the germline V gene. Trimming pared 6 bases from V and 2 bases from J, leaving 18 bases between. The CDR3 spans 15 residues. The CDR3 DNA reads TGCGCCAGCAAAACGACGAGCGGATTAACCTACGAGCAGTACTTC. Its translation: CASKTTSGLTYEQYF.

The V and J genes are TRBV11-2 and TRBJ2-2; D possibly corresponds to TRBD2 (5 bases). Germline CDR1 and CDR2: SGHAT and FQNNGV. This CDR3 is 15 amino acids long. Trimming left V 1 base short and J 7 bases short, with 13 bases between. In DNA form, the CDR3 reads TGTGCCAGCAGCTTAGTTCGGGGAAAGGACGGGGAGCTGTTTTTT. Residues: CASSLVRGKDGELFF.

This chain links TRBV6-5 with TRBJ1-1; D ambiguous. The germline CDR1 and CDR2 sequences are MNHEY and SVGAGI. Trimming removed 6 bases from V and 1 base from J, with 15 bases in between. The CDR3 has 15 amino acids. The CDR3 reads CASSVRGHRNTEAFF. CDR3 nucleotides: TGTGCCAGCAGCGTACGGGGTCATCGGAACACTGAAGCTTTCTTT.

V usage is TRBV4-3 and J usage is TRBJ2-7; the match to TRBD2 covers 10 bases. Looked up from germline, CDR1 is LGHNA and CDR2 is YSLEER. CDR3 size: 15 residues. Trimming removed 0 bases from V and 5 bases from J; junction bases left unmatched: 4. In nucleotides, the CDR3 is TGCGCCAGCAGCCAAGAGGCTAGCGGGAGTCACGAGCAGTACTTC. It is translated as CASSQEASGSHEQYF.

As for this clone: A read error may produce the germline difference seen at one junction end. The rearrangement uses TRBV2 and TRBJ1-5; D is unclear. The CDR3 consists of 13 residues. Germline lookup yields CDR1 SNHLY and CDR2 FYNNEI. CDR3 nucleotides: TGTGCCAGCAGTCCCCAAAGGGTCGGTACCGTGGATTTT. The encoded protein is CASSPQRVGTVDF. The variable domain in full, completed from reference TRBV2 and TRBJ1-5, reads EPEVTQTPSHQVTQMGQEVILRCVPISNHLYFYWYRQILGQKVEFLVSFYNNEISEKSEIFDDQFSVERPDGSNFTLKIRSTKLEDSAMYFCASSPQRVGTVDFGDGTRLSIL.

The rearrangement links TRBV2 to TRBJ1-2; D might be TRBD1 (6 bases). This CDR3 is built from 13 residues. CDR1 is SNHLY, CDR2 FYNNEI, per germline. Between the trimmed V and J ends, which lost 4 bases and 0 bases, there was a span of 6 bases. CDR3 amino acids: CASSAGANYGYTF. Written as DNA, the CDR3 is TGTGCCAGCAGTGCAGGGGCTAACTATGGCTACACCTTC.

The DNA for the CDR3 is TGCGCCAGCAGCCAGTGGCTCCAAGAGACCCAGTACTTC. Translation gives CASSQWLQETQYF. The gene calls are TRBV4-1 and TRBJ2-5; no reliable D call. Trimming took 3 bases from V and 1 from J, leaving 6 bases between them. The CDR3 is 13 amino acids. The germline V gene has CDR1 MGHRA and CDR2 YSYEKL.

V gene TRBV29-1 combines with J gene TRBJ2-3, with 12 bases aligning to TRBD2. V gave up 3 bases and J gave up 5 bases; unmatched junction bases: 12. This CDR3 region has 17 residues. Germline V gene data show CDR1 as SQVTM and CDR2 as ANQGSEA. Here the CDR3 reads CSVDLAGGPWVLDTQYF. CDR3 nucleotides: TGCAGCGTTGATCTAGCGGGAGGGCCTTGGGTGTTAGATACGCAGTATTTT.

V gene TRBV27 combines with J gene TRBJ2-7; D perhaps matches TRBD2 (5 bases). V lost 0 bases to trimming and J lost 3 bases, with 15 bases between them. CDR3 length: 16 residues. Germline lookup yields CDR1 MNHEY and CDR2 SMNVEV (reference sequence). The CDR3 nucleotides are TGTGCCAGCAGTTTATCGTGGTCGGGGAGCGGCTACGAGCAGTACTTC. Residues: CASSLSWSGSGYEQYF.

This sequence joins TRBV2 and TRBJ2-7; tentative D call: TRBD1 (6 bases). The CDR3 is 14 amino acids. Germline assignment: CDR1 SNHLY and CDR2 FYNNEI. Trimming removed 1 base at V and 6 bases at J, with 13 bases between. Here the CDR3 reads CASSEDYTGLEQYF. The CDR3, as DNA: TGTGCCAGCAGTGAAGACTACACAGGGCTCGAGCAGTACTTC.

The chain couples TRBV28 to TRBJ1-3; D remains ambiguous. The CDR3 extends over 15 amino acids. Germline loops: CDR1 MDHEN, CDR2 SYDVKM. V lost 5 bases and J 2 bases, leaving 13 bases between the germline ends. This CDR3 is CASSLLSPAGNTIYF. The DNA for the CDR3 is TGTGCCAGCAGTCTCCTATCCCCTGCTGGAAACACCATATATTTT.

The chain is built from TRBV2 and TRBJ1-5, with D possibly TRBD1 on 5 matching bases. Germline V gives CDR1 SNHLY, CDR2 FYNNEI. The CDR3 loop spans 14 amino acids. V was shortened by 8 bases and J by 3 bases, with 14 bases between the two germline ends. Written as DNA, the CDR3 is TGTGCCAGCCGACGTCGACAGAACAATCAGCCCCAGCATTTT. Amino acid sequence: CASRRRQNNQPQHF.